This T cell receptor (beta chain) was obtained from a study of blood T cell repertoires in COVID-19. Study-level background: Samples of COVID-19 (acute and convalescent) were obtained from the United States, Italy and Spain.

V dropped 6 bases and J dropped 6; count of bases not matched to a gene: 6. CDR1 is MNHEY, CDR2 SVGAGI, per germline. This CDR3 has 14 residues. Per the original methods: Amplification with reference gene primers provided the estimates of nucleated cell counts. Profiling relied on immunoSEQ multiplex PCR, and the TCRdb table lists in-frame clones only, not all of them. Clonal size and the V and J genes are those of that table, whereas D and trimming came from the DNA. Seen here are roughly 400,000 clones, roughly 90% observed once, and the top ten hold approximately 1.3%. This chain uses TRBV6-5 with TRBJ1-5, with 9 bases aligning to TRBD1. This TCR derives from a young woman who had been exposed to COVID-19. Sequencing used PBMCs or T cells enriched from blood (not recorded which). CDR3 loop: CASRADRGTQPQHF. DNA for the CDR3: TGTGCCAGCAGAGCGGACAGGGGAACTCAGCCCCAGCATTTT.